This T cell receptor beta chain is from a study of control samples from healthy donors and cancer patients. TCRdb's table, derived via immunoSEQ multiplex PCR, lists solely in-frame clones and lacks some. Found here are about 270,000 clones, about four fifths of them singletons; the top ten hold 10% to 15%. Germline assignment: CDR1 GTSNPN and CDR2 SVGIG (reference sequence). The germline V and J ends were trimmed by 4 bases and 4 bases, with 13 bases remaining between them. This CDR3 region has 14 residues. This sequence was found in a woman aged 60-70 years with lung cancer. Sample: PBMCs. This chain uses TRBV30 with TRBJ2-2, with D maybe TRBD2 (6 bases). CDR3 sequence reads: CAWKPTTSTGELFF. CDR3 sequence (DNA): TGTGCCTGGAAACCAACGACTAGCACCGGGGAGCTGTTTTTT.